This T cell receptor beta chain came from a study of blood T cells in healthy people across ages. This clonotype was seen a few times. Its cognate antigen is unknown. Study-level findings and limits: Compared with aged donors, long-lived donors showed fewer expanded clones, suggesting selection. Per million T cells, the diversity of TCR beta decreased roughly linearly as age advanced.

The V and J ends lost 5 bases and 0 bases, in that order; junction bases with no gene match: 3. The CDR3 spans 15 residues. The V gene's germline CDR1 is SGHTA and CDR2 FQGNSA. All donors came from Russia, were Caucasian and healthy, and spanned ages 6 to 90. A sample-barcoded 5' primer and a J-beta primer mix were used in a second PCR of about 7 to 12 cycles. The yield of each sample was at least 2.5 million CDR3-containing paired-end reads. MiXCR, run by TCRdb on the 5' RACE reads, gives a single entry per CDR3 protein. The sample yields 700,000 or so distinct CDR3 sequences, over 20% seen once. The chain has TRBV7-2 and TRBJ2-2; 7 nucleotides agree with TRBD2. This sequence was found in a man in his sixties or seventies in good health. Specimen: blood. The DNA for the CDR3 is TGTGCCAGCAGCGTTGGGAGGGCGAACACCGGGGAGCTGTTTTTT. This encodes CASSVGRANTGELFF.